The clone carrying this TCR beta chain was detected ten times or more. Time point described: patch test 2, 6 weeks after DPC sensitization. Treatment: therapeutic diphenylcyclopropenone sensitization with weekly scalp DPC. The data were taken from a study of human T cells and chemical hapten exposure. TCRdb reprocessed the RACE reads via MiXCR and lists one record per CDR3 protein. The sample lists about 100,000 distinct CDR3 sequences; 11% were seen once. The germline gives CDR1 KGHSY, CDR2 FQNENV. The V end was cut by 0 bases, the J end by 6 bases, with 12 bases between. The CDR3 has 15 amino acids. This receptor was taken from a woman in her 40s with alopecia areata. Some clones in this sample may be carry-over from other donors' samples. This rearrangement joins TRBV16 to TRBJ1-5; a weak D match, TRBD1 (6 bases). The material sequenced was whole blood, taken in connection with sensitization to the hapten diphenylcyclopropenone (DPC). The CDR3 DNA reads TGTGCCAGCAGCCAATCGAAGGGGGTCAGTCAGCCCCAGCATTTT. Translated: CASSQSKGVSQPQHF.